This TCR beta chain derives from a study of blood T cell repertoires in COVID-19. At the level of the study: T cells, B-cell-depleted T cells, or PBMCs supplied cDNA or gDNA.

V was clipped by 6 bases and J by 2 bases; unmatched bases: 15. This CDR3 contains 18 residues. Germline V gene sequence: CDR1 MDHEN, CDR2 SYDVKM. Produced via immunoSEQ multiplex PCR; TCRdb's table is partial and in-frame only. The sample carries about 140,000 clones, 70% to 80% recorded once. The chain links TRBV28 to TRBJ1-3; 8 bases are a match to TRBD1. Sequences were obtained from peripheral blood. This receptor was obtained from an elderly woman with active or convalescent COVID-19. The DNA for the CDR3 is TGTGCCAGCAGACCACTCCGGGACAGGTGGGGCACTGGAAACACCATATATTTT. It codes for CASRPLRDRWGTGNTIYF. The full variable domain, its missing parts supplied by reference TRBV28 and TRBJ1-3, is DVKVTQSSRYLVKRTGEKVFLECVQDMDHENMFWYRQDPGLGLRLIYFSYDVKMKEKGDIPEGYSVSREKKERFSLILESASTNQTSMYLCASRPLRDRWGTGNTIYFGEGSWLTVV.